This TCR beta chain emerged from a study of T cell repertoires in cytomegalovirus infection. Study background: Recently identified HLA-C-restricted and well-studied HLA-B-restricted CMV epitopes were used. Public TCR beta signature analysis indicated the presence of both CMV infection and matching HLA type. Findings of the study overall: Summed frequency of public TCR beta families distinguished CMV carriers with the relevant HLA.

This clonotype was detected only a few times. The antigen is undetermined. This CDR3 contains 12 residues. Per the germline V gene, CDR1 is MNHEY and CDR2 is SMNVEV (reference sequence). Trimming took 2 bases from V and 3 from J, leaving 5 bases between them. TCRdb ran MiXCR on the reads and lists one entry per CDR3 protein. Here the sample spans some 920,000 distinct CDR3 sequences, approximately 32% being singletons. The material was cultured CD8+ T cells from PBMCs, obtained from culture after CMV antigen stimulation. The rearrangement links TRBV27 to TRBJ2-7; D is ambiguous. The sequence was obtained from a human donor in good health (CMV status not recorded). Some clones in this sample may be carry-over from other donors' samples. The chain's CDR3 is CASSLELYEQYV. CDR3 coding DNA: TGTGCCAGCAGTTTAGAACTCTACGAGCAGTACGTC.